The 20 T cell receptor beta chains below all came from one sample that was sequenced in a study of shared clonotypes between healthy human individuals. Libraries were prepared by immunoSEQ multiplex PCR; TCRdb keeps only in-frame clonotypes and omits some of them. Found here are approximately 2.3 million clones, approximately 95% of them singletons; the top ten hold approximately 0.4%. Sequencing was performed on naive CD4+ T cells from PBMCs. Documented subset: CD45RA+ positively selected. These receptor sequences come from a man aged 18-30 years in good health. Some clones in this sample may be carry-over from other donors' samples.

The V and J genes are TRBV29-1 and TRBJ2-1; 14 bases match TRBD2. Trimming removed 6 bases from V and 15 bases from J; junction bases left unmatched: 1. CDR1 is SQVTM and CDR2 is ANQGSEA in the germline V gene. This CDR3 region has 10 residues. The CDR3 DNA sequence: TGCAGCGTCGGACTAGCGGGAGGGTTCTTC. It specifies CSVGLAGGFF.

The rearrangement links TRBV18 to TRBJ1-1; D remains ambiguous. Trimming removed 1 base from V and 7 bases from J, with 19 bases in between. CDR3 length equals 16 residues. The germline gives CDR1 KGHSH, CDR2 LQKENI. The CDR3 sequence is CASSPQVTPGRNEAFF. CDR3 nucleotide sequence: TGTGCCAGCTCACCACAGGTGACCCCGGGCCGAAATGAAGCTTTCTTT.

This clone was seen once. This chain joins TRBV6-5 and TRBJ1-1; 8 positions match TRBD1. This CDR3 contains 13 residues. The germline gives CDR1 MNHEY, CDR2 SVGAGI. Losses at the gene ends were 4 bases for V and 3 bases for J; bases not matched to a gene: 1. In DNA, the CDR3 is TGTGCCAGCAGTTCCAGGGGGCACACTGAAGCTTTCTTT. Translation: CASSSRGHTEAFF.

The gene calls are TRBV10-3 and TRBJ2-7, with 10 bases identical to TRBD2. J was trimmed by 5 bases and V by 4 bases; bases with no gene match: 8. CDR1 is ENHRY, CDR2 SYGVKD, per germline. There are 15 residues in the CDR3. In DNA, the CDR3 is TGTGCCATCAGTGCGGCTAGCGGGAGCGTCCACGAGCAGTACTTC. This gives the protein CAISAASGSVHEQYF.

The J gene is TRBJ1-5, the V gene TRBV2; weak D call: TRBD1 (6 bases). The CDR3 runs to 14 residues. The V end lost 2 bases, the J end lost 6 bases, and 11 bases lay between the germline ends. Germline CDR1 and CDR2: SNHLY and FYNNEI. This chain's CDR3 is CASSETGGVQPQHF. CDR3 coding DNA: TGTGCCAGCAGTGAAACGGGGGGCGTTCAGCCCCAGCATTTT.

J is TRBJ2-7 and V is TRBV2; the match to TRBD2 covers 10 bases. Germline V gene sequence: CDR1 SNHLY, CDR2 FYNNEI. V was pared by 7 bases and J by 3 bases, with 3 bases of the junction left unmatched. This CDR3 contains 13 residues. CDR3 bases: TGTGCCAGCAATCCTAGCGGGAGCTACGAGCAGTACTTC. As protein: CASNPSGSYEQYF.

This chain connects TRBV5-6 to TRBJ1-1; 10 nucleotides line up with TRBD1. This CDR3 comprises 17 residues. Germline V CDR1 and CDR2: SGHDT, YYEEEE. V gave up 2 bases and J gave up 0 bases; unmatched junction bases: 7. The CDR3 here is CASSLPGTGVVNTEAFF. The CDR3 bases are TGTGCCAGCAGCTTACCCGGGACAGGGGTCGTGAACACTGAAGCTTTCTTT.

This sequence joins TRBV7-6 and TRBJ2-7; the D gene is possibly TRBD2 (5 bases). The germline CDR1 and CDR2 sequences are SGHVS and FNYEAQ. V was pared by 7 bases and J by 1 base, with 17 bases between. The CDR3 contains 15 residues. CDR3 region: CASTPLTEGSYEQYF. DNA of the CDR3: TGTGCCAGCACCCCATTAACAGAGGGTTCCTACGAGCAGTACTTC.

The CDR3 sequence: CASMVGLGYNEQFF. The CDR3 DNA reads TGTGCCAGTATGGTGGGGTTAGGGTACAATGAGCAGTTCTTC. V and J are TRBV7-2 and TRBJ2-1, with D unclear. Germline CDR1 and CDR2: SGHTA and FQGNSA. CDR3 length: 14 amino acids. V lost 9 bases, J lost 4 bases, and 16 bases lay in between.

The chain carries TRBV11-1 and TRBJ2-1; TRBD2 matches 13 bases. Germline V lookup: CDR1 SGHAT, CDR2 FQDESV (reference sequence). The V segment lost 5 bases and the J segment 8 bases; nucleotides outside the gene matches: 6. The CDR3 length is 15 residues. CDR3 in DNA: TGTGCCAGCAGCCTTACTAGCGGGAGGGTAGATGAGCAGTTCTTC. The encoded protein is CASSLTSGRVDEQFF.

The J gene is TRBJ2-5, the V gene TRBV4-3, with D possibly being TRBD1 (5 bases). The CDR3 is 13 amino acids. Trimming took off 0 bases at V and 7 bases at J, with 9 bases between the two ends. Germline lookup yields CDR1 LGHNA and CDR2 YSLEER. The CDR3 region is CASSQDLRGTQYF. The CDR3, as DNA: TGCGCCAGCAGCCAAGATCTTAGGGGGACCCAGTACTTC.

The sample holds one count of this clone. Other DNA sequences in this sample translate to the same CDR3. The chain combines TRBV9 with TRBJ2-5; 10 bases align to TRBD1. The germline CDR1 and CDR2 sequences are SGDLS and YYNGEE. CDR3 length: 14 residues. The V and J ends lost 2 bases and 4 bases, in that order; junction bases with no gene match: 2. The CDR3: CASSVDRGGETQYF. For the CDR3, the DNA is TGTGCCAGCAGCGTGGACAGGGGGGGAGAGACCCAGTACTTC.

The gene calls are TRBV2 and TRBJ1-2; D is possibly TRBD1 (5 bases). Per the germline V gene, CDR1 is SNHLY and CDR2 is FYNNEI. CDR3 length: 14 residues. V lost 4 bases, J lost 2 bases, and 11 bases lay in between. CDR3 sequence reads: CASSAPTENYGYTF. CDR3 DNA sequence: TGTGCCAGCAGTGCTCCGACAGAAAACTATGGCTACACCTTC.

The chain joins TRBV2 to TRBJ2-7, with 10 bases that match TRBD1. Losses at the gene ends were 4 bases for V and 9 bases for J; bases not matched to a gene: 3. Germline CDR1 is SNHLY and CDR2 is FYNNEI. The CDR3 contains 12 residues. This CDR3 reads CASSGQGARQYF. In DNA, the CDR3 is TGTGCCAGCAGTGGACAGGGGGCGAGGCAGTACTTC.

The rearrangement links TRBV11-2 to TRBJ1-2, with D unclear. This CDR3 comprises 15 residues. Germline loops: CDR1 SGHAT, CDR2 FQNNGV. The V end was cut by 7 bases, the J end by 7 bases, with 22 bases between. CDR3 region: CASKGEAVLRSGYTF. The CDR3 DNA is TGTGCCAGCAAAGGAGAGGCTGTTCTGAGGAGTGGCTACACCTTC.

The chain couples TRBV11-1 to TRBJ1-5; D unresolved. This CDR3 comprises 15 residues. Germline values: CDR1 SGHAT, CDR2 FQDESV (reference sequence). Trimming took 1 base from V and 0 from J, leaving 7 bases between them. The CDR3 DNA reads TGTGCCAGCAGCTTAGTGGGATATAGCAATCAGCCCCAGCATTTT. It codes for CASSLVGYSNQPQHF.

The chain links TRBV5-1 to TRBJ1-4; 8 positions agree with TRBD1. J lost 4 bases, V lost 4 bases, and 6 bases had no gene match. The germline V gene has CDR1 SGHRS and CDR2 YFSETQ. CDR3 length: 15 amino acids. CDR3 bases: TGCGCCAGCAGCGGCGGACAGGGTGTTAATGAAAAACTGTTTTTT. Translated: CASSGGQGVNEKLFF.

DNA of the CDR3: TGTGCCAGTCAAAGGGACTCCGGAAACACCATATATTTT. As protein: CASQRDSGNTIYF. The V call is TRBV25-1, the J call TRBJ1-3; D might be TRBD1 (5 bases). Per germline, CDR1 MGHDK and CDR2 SYGVNS. V lost 9 bases and J 4 bases, leaving 13 bases between the germline ends. The CDR3 covers 13 residues.

A word on this clone: The same CDR3 can be traced to other DNA sequences in this sample. The chain joins TRBV30 to TRBJ2-7, with D uncertain. CDR1 is GTSNPN, CDR2 SVGIG, per germline (reference sequence). The germline V and J ends were trimmed by 0 bases and 2 bases, with 5 bases remaining between them. The CDR3 spans 12 residues. Written as DNA, the CDR3 is TGTGCCTGGAGTGTAACTCCCTACGAGCAGTACTTC. Its protein is CAWSVTPYEQYF.

The gene calls are TRBV11-2 and TRBJ2-7, with D uncertain. CDR1 is SGHAT and CDR2 is FQNNGV in the germline V gene. The CDR3 is made up of 15 amino acids. Deletions cut 0 bases from V and 2 bases from J, with 11 bases between. The CDR3 DNA sequence: TGTGCCAGCAGCTTAGATCACGGTCCCACCTACGAGCAGTACTTC. It is translated as CASSLDHGPTYEQYF.